The clone carrying this T cell receptor (beta chain) has ten or more counts. The antigen remains undetermined. The time point: newly diagnosed GD, antithyroid drugs for less than 3 months. RNA isolated from PBMCs was used to make the TCR library. This entry belongs to a study of regulatory T cells in long-lasting Graves disease. V shed 3 bases and J shed 6 bases, with 9 bases lying between them. The germline V gene encodes CDR1 SGHTA and CDR2 FQGNSA. CDR3 length: 13 amino acids. Overall study results and limits: Researchers reported studying only peripheral blood, not thyroid tissue. Having few samples may have compromised the accuracy. Under persistent disease, TRBV28, TRBJ1-2 and TRBJ2-5 were used preferentially. Between persistent patients, 2,500 to 3,500 public clonotypes were shared, exceeding the 900 to 1,000 shared between new patients.

TCR beta libraries were built with iRepertoire HTBI primers and Arm-PCR of CDR3 regions. TCRdb reprocessed the multiplex PCR reads via MiXCR and lists one record per CDR3 protein. The sample lists some 250,000 distinct CDR3 sequences; 20% to 25% were seen once. The clonotype originates from a female donor with Graves disease. The specimen comprised peripheral blood mononuclear cells (PBMCs), sampled at new diagnosis, from a patient treated with antithyroid drugs. The gene calls are TRBV7-2 and TRBJ2-1; D gene ambiguous. The CDR3 sequence is CASSFRMINEQFF. CDR3 DNA sequence: TGTGCCAGCAGCTTTAGAATGATCAATGAGCAGTTCTTC.